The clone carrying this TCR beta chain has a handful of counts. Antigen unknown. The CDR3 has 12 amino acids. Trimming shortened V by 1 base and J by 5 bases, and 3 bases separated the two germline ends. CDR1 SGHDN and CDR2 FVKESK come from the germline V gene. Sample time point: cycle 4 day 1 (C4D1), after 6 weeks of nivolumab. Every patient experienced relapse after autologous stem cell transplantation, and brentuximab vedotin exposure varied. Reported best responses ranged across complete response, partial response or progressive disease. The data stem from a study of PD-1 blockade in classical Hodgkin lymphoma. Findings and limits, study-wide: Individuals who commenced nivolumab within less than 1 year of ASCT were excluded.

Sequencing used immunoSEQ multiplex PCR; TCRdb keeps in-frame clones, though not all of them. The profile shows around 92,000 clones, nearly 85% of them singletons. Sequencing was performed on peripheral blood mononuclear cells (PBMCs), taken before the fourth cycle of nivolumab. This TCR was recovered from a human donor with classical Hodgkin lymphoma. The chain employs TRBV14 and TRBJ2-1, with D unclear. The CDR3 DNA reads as TGTGCCAGCAGCCAAGTAAACAATGAGCAGTTCTTC. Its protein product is CASSQVNNEQFF.